Listed below are T cell receptor beta chains from one sample, sequenced in a study of cytomegalovirus exposure and HLA in healthy donors. Measured with immunoSEQ multiplex PCR; TCRdb has only the in-frame clones, and not every one. The repertoire holds 150,000 or so clones, with around 90% as singletons. The sample was PBMCs. The receptors here all came from a young woman in good health and CMV-seropositive. CDR3s include the opening cysteine and the closing phenylalanine or tryptophan. The D gene is left open where the match is weak. Only part of the rows carry a size: once, few, many, or a class if the clone is expanded.

NA	TRBJ2-1	TRBD2	TRBV2	CASMGSGSINEQFF	TGTGCCAGCATGGGTAGCGGGTCGATCAATGAGCAGTTCTTC
NA	TRBJ2-1	TRBD2	TRBV6-6	CASTRLADYNEQFF	TGTGCCAGCACTCGACTAGCGGACTACAATGAGCAGTTCTTC
NA	TRBJ2-1	TRBD2	TRBV10-3	CAITDAPSGTSGRKSYNEQFF	TGTGCCATCACCGATGCACCATCCGGGACTAGCGGGAGGAAGTCCTACAATGAGCAGTTCTTC
NA	TRBJ1-2	NA	TRBV19	CASTVGGYGYTF	TGTGCCAGTACCGTGGGGGGGTATGGCTACACCTTC
NA	TRBJ1-4	TRBD1	TRBV4-1	CASSQIRFRDRGSKNEKLFF	TGCGCCAGCAGCCAGATTCGGTTCCGGGACAGGGGTAGTAAAAATGAAAAACTGTTTTTT
NA	TRBJ2-1	TRBD2	TRBV4-2	CASSQDLEAGAYNEQFF	TGTGCCAGCAGCCAAGATCTCGAAGCGGGGGCCTACAATGAGCAGTTCTTC
NA	TRBJ2-1	TRBD2	TRBV6-5	CASTLAGGSYNEQFF	TGTGCCAGCACTTTGGCGGGAGGCTCCTACAATGAGCAGTTCTTC
NA	TRBJ1-1	NA	TRBV2	CASSERAGANTEAFF	TGTGCCAGCAGTGAACGTGCAGGGGCGAACACTGAAGCTTTCTTT
once	TRBJ1-2	NA	TRBV10-3	CAISESGATGLGYTF	TGTGCCATCAGTGAGTCGGGGGCGACGGGCTTGGGCTACACCTTC
NA	TRBJ2-7	TRBD2	TRBV7-2	CASSLVGASGSYEQYF	TGTGCCAGCAGCTTAGTAGGGGCTAGCGGAAGCTACGAGCAGTACTTC
NA	TRBJ2-7	NA	TRBV21-1	CASSKFRAGGCEQYF	TGTGCCAGCAGCAAATTTCGGGCAGGGGGCTGCGAGCAGTACTTC
NA	TRBJ1-3	NA	TRBV28	CASSLGGVSGNTIYF	TGTGCCAGCAGTTTAGGGGGGGTTTCTGGAAACACCATATATTTT
NA	TRBJ2-1	TRBD1	TRBV6-4	CASSDVRFGTEEANEQFF	TGTGCCAGCAGTGACGTTCGGTTTGGGACAGAAGAGGCAAATGAGCAGTTCTTC
few	TRBJ2-1	TRBD2	TRBV2	CASGREAQYNEQFF	TGTGCCAGCGGGCGGGAGGCCCAATACAATGAGCAGTTCTTC
few	TRBJ1-1	NA	TRBV5-4	CASSLVGTEAFF	TGTGCCAGCAGCTTGGTCGGCACTGAAGCTTTCTTT
NA	TRBJ2-1	TRBD1	TRBV2	CASSGFGQGLNEQFF	TGTGCCAGCAGTGGGTTTGGACAGGGACTCAATGAGCAGTTCTTC
NA	TRBJ1-1	NA	TRBV5-1	CASSRVGTTNTEAFF	TGCGCCAGCAGCCGGGTGGGGACTACAAACACTGAAGCTTTCTTT
once	TRBJ2-1	NA	TRBV11-3	CASSLGLGGGSSYNEQFF	TGTGCCAGCAGCTTAGGGCTAGGTGGTGGGAGCTCCTACAATGAGCAGTTCTTC
NA	TRBJ2-1	NA	TRBV28	CASMIVGDRRDNEQFF	TGTGCCAGCATGATCGTAGGCGACCGGAGGGACAATGAGCAGTTCTTC
NA	TRBJ2-1	TRBD2	TRBV19	CASSHLAGGLNEQFF	TGTGCCAGTAGTCACCTAGCGGGAGGGTTGAATGAGCAGTTCTTC
NA	TRBJ2-3	NA	TRBV27	CASRTKTDSTDTQYF	TGTGCCAGCAGGACAAAGACGGATAGCACAGATACGCAGTATTTT
NA	TRBJ1-4	NA	TRBV27	CASSFSRDEKLFF	TGTGCCAGCAGTTTTTCGAGGGATGAAAAACTGTTTTTT
NA	TRBJ1-1	NA	TRBV30	CAQQQGNTEAFF	TGTGCCCAGCAACAGGGGAACACTGAAGCTTTCTTT
NA	TRBJ2-3	TRBD2	TRBV27	CASRLGLVDRHLTDTQYF	TGTGCCAGCAGACTCGGACTAGTAGATCGGCACTTAACGGATACGCAGTATTTT
NA	TRBJ2-1	TRBD2	TRBV5-1	CASRPRRGDQNEQFF	TGCGCCAGCAGGCCCCGACGGGGGGATCAGAATGAGCAGTTCTTC
NA	TRBJ2-2	NA	TRBV19	CASSTQGFGTGELFF	TGTGCCAGTAGTACTCAGGGATTCGGCACCGGGGAGCTGTTTTTT
NA	TRBJ2-2	NA	TRBV7-6	CASSRVENTGELFF	TGTGCCAGCAGTAGAGTAGAGAACACCGGGGAGCTGTTTTTT
NA	TRBJ2-5	NA	TRBV11-2	CASSPRGETQYF	TGTGCCAGCAGCCCTAGGGGGGAGACCCAGTACTTC
NA	TRBJ2-1	TRBD1	TRBV5-4	CASSNLGQGRDNEQFF	TGTGCCAGCAGCAACTTGGGACAGGGGAGGGATAATGAGCAGTTCTTC
NA	TRBJ1-2	TRBD1	TRBV6-1	CASTQTGGVSDGYTF	TGTGCCAGCACCCAGACAGGGGGCGTAAGCGATGGCTACACCTTC
NA	TRBJ1-2	TRBD1	TRBV5-4	CASSAGQNLYGYTF	TGTGCCAGCAGCGCGGGACAGAACCTCTATGGCTACACCTTC
NA	TRBJ2-7	TRBD1	TRBV28	CASTLGQGSAYF	TGTGCCAGCACTTTGGGACAGGGTAGTGCGTACTTC
NA	TRBJ1-2	TRBD1	TRBV28	CASGDRSFLFYGYTF	TGTGCCAGCGGGGACAGGTCCTTCCTCTTCTATGGCTACACCTTC
NA	TRBJ2-7	NA	TRBV29-1	CSVGLAPQGEQYF	TGCAGCGTTGGTCTAGCTCCACAGGGTGAGCAGTACTTC
NA	TRBJ2-7	NA	TRBV10-2	CASSEYGAGGIYEQYF	TGCGCCAGCAGTGAGTATGGTGCTGGAGGGATCTACGAGCAGTACTTC
NA	TRBJ2-7	NA	TRBV30	CAFDGREGAGEQYF	TGTGCCTTTGATGGCAGGGAAGGGGCCGGGGAGCAGTACTTC
NA	TRBJ1-1	NA	TRBV7-7	CASSVSAGTEAFF	TGTGCCAGCAGCGTTAGTGCCGGCACTGAAGCTTTCTTT
NA	TRBJ2-7	TRBD1	TRBV6-5	CASHRGDEQYF	TGTGCCAGTCACAGGGGCGACGAGCAGTACTTC
NA	TRBJ1-4	TRBD1	TRBV15	CATSRPADRNEKLFF	TGTGCCACCAGCAGGCCTGCGGACAGGAATGAAAAACTGTTTTTT
few	TRBJ1-3	NA	TRBV9	CASSPRAAISGNTIYF	TGTGCCAGCAGCCCCAGGGCCGCGATCTCTGGAAACACCATATATTTT
NA	TRBJ2-1	NA	TRBV5-1	CASSTYPERDEQFF	TGCGCCAGCAGCACCTACCCCGAGAGAGATGAGCAGTTCTTC
NA	TRBJ2-1	NA	TRBV30	CAWSVGHEQFF	TGTGCCTGGAGTGTGGGGCATGAGCAGTTCTTC
once	TRBJ1-4	NA	TRBV30	CAWRGPEKLFF	TGTGCCTGGAGGGGGCCTGAAAAACTGTTTTTT
NA	TRBJ1-2	TRBD1	TRBV25-1	CASSAPGGYLGYTF	TGTGCCAGCAGTGCCCCAGGGGGGTATCTCGGCTACACCTTC
NA	TRBJ2-1	TRBD2	TRBV6-1	CASSGPGLAGIGEQFF	TGTGCCAGCAGTGGGCCGGGACTAGCGGGAATAGGGGAGCAGTTCTTC
NA	TRBJ2-5	TRBD1	TRBV4-2	CASSQEERQGETQYF	TGTGCCAGCAGCCAAGAGGAACGACAGGGGGAGACCCAGTACTTC
NA	TRBJ1-4	TRBD1	TRBV7-2	CASSPSGWTGVEKLFF	TGTGCCAGCAGCCCATCCGGGTGGACAGGGGTTGAAAAACTGTTTTTT
few	TRBJ1-2	TRBD1	TRBV5-6	CASSTQGRDGYTF	TGTGCCAGCAGCACACAGGGGAGAGATGGCTACACCTTC
NA	TRBJ2-1	TRBD2	TRBV6-1	CASSEASSGRNEQFF	TGTGCCAGCAGTGAAGCAAGTAGCGGGAGGAATGAGCAGTTCTTC
NA	TRBJ2-1	NA	TRBV25-1	CASSEPVSSYNEQFF	TGTGCCAGCAGTGAGCCGGTGAGCTCCTACAATGAGCAGTTCTTC
NA	TRBJ1-4	TRBD1	TRBV27	CASSWAGTGYEKLFF	TGTGCCAGCAGTTGGGCGGGGACAGGGTACGAAAAACTGTTTTTT
NA	TRBJ1-3	NA	TRBV6-1	CASSPGDSGNTIYF	TGTGCCAGCTCTCCAGGGGACTCTGGAAACACCATATATTTT
NA	TRBJ2-2	TRBD2	TRBV4-2	CASSQGQGSGRAGELFF	TGTGCCAGCAGCCAAGGTCAGGGTAGCGGGAGGGCCGGGGAGCTGTTTTTT
once	TRBJ2-7	TRBD2	TRBV4-2	CASSQDLGWGREGPEQYF	TGTGCCAGCAGCCAAGATCTGGGCTGGGGGCGGGAGGGCCCCGAGCAGTACTTC
NA	TRBJ2-3	NA	TRBV6-4	CASSDSRATDTQYF	TGTGCCAGCAGTGACTCCAGGGCCACAGATACGCAGTATTTT
NA	TRBJ1-1	TRBD1	TRBV28	CASSLFIPEPGTANTEAFF	TGTGCCAGCAGTTTATTTATTCCAGAGCCCGGGACAGCGAACACTGAAGCTTTCTTT
NA	TRBJ2-3	TRBD2	TRBV11-2	CASSRTRTSVDTQYF	TGTGCCAGCAGCAGAACCCGTACTAGCGTTGATACGCAGTATTTT
NA	TRBJ2-1	TRBD1	TRBV5-1	CASSLALQGLALGEQFF	TGCGCCAGCAGCTTGGCCCTACAGGGGTTGGCCCTCGGGGAGCAGTTCTTC
NA	TRBJ1-2	NA	TRBV7-2	CASSLAHGVLMNKGSMDYGYTF	TGTGCCAGCAGCTTAGCTCATGGAGTGCTTATGAACAAAGGGAGTATGGACTATGGCTACACCTTC